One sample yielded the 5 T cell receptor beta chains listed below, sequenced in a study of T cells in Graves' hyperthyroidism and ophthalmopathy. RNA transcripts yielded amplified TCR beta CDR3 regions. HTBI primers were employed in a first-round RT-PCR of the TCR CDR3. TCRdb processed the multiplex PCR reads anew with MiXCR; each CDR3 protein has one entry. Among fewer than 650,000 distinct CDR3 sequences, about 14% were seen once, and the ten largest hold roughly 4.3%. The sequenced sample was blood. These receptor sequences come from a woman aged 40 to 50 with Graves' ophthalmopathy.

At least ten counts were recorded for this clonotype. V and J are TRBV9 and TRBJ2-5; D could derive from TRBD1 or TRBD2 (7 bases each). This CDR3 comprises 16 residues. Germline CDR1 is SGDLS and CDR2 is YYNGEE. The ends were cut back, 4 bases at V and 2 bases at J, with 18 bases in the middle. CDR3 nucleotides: TGTGCCAGCAGCAGACAGGGAGGGGGTTTTCAAGAGACCCAGTACTTC. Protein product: CASSRQGGGFQETQYF.

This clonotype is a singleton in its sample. CDR3 DNA: TGTGCCACCAGCAGAGACCGGGACAGGGGCATCTCTGGAAACACCATATATTTT. Translating it yields CATSRDRDRGISGNTIYF. The chain carries TRBV15 and TRBJ1-3, with 10 bases matching TRBD1. CDR1 is LNHNV and CDR2 is YYDKDF in the germline V gene (reference sequence). The J segment lost 0 bases and the V segment lost 0 bases, leaving 5 bases of the junction unmatched. The CDR3 is made up of 18 amino acids.

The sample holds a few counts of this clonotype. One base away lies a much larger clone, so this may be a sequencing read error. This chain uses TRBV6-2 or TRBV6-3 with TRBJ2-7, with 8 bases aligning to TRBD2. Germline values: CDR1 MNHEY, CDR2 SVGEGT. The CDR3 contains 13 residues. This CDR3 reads CASRMSGSYERYF. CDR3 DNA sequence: TGTGCCAGCAGGATGAGCGGGAGCTACGAGCGGTACTTC.

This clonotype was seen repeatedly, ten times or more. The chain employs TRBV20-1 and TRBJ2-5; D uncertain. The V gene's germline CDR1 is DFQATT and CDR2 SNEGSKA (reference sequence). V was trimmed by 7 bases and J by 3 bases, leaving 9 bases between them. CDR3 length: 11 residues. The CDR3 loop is CSGAREETQYF. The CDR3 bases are TGCAGTGGAGCACGAGAAGAGACCCAGTACTTC.

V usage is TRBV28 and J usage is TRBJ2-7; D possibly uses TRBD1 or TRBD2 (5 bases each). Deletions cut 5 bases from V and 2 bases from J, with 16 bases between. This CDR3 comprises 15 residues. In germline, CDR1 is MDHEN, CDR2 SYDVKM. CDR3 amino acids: CASSRLGGETYEQYF. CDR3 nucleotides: TGTGCCAGCAGTCGGCTTGGGGGAGAAACCTACGAGCAGTACTTC. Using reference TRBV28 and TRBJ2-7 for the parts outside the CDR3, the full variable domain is DVKVTQSSRYLVKRTGEKVFLECVQDMDHENMFWYRQDPGLGLRLIYFSYDVKMKEKGDIPEGYSVSREKKERFSLILESASTNQTSMYLCASSRLGGETYEQYFGPGTRLTVT.